Following are 32 T cell receptor beta chains from one sample sequenced in a study of blood T cell repertoires in COVID-19 (dated by TCRdb to the early 2020s). The library was produced with the immunoSEQ multiplex PCR assay. This immuneACCESS table, as held by TCRdb, lists in-frame sequences with V and J called but not all clones. Of the missing ones, under half trace to an unresolved V gene in checked studies; the others have no known cause. In all, the sample holds roughly 220,000 clones, and just over 85% of those were seen once. Of the sample, approximately 4.2% is held by the ten largest clones. Material: PBMCs or T cells enriched from blood (not recorded which). These receptors were obtained from a woman aged 40 to 50 with acute COVID-19.

The rearrangement links TRBV10-2 to TRBJ1-2; 7 positions agree with TRBD1. The CDR3 is 15 amino acids. Germline V gives CDR1 WSHSY, CDR2 SAAADI. The trim removed 4 bases at V and 6 bases at J, leaving 11 bases unmatched. CDR3 DNA: TGCGCCAGCAGTGTTAGGTCAGGGGGAGTCCATGGCTACACCTTC. This encodes CASSVRSGGVHGYTF.

This clone has just one count. The chain carries TRBV4-2 and TRBJ1-2; D gene uncertain. The V gene lost 1 base and the J gene lost 5 bases, with 5 bases spanning the gap. Germline V gives CDR1 LGHNA, CDR2 YNFKEQ. The CDR3 consists of 12 residues. The CDR3 nucleotides are TGTGCCAGCAGCCAAGGTTTATATGGCTACACCTTC. The encoded protein is CASSQGLYGYTF.

The chain joins TRBV12-5 to TRBJ2-3; 12 positions agree with TRBD2. V dropped 1 base and J dropped 0; count of bases not matched to a gene: 5. Germline V lookup: CDR1 LGHNT, CDR2 FRNRAP. The CDR3 runs to 18 residues. The CDR3 protein is CASGLETSGRGSTDTQYF. The CDR3 nucleotides are TGTGCTAGTGGTTTGGAGACTAGCGGGAGAGGGAGCACAGATACGCAGTATTTT.

The chain uses TRBV9 and TRBJ1-1; D may be TRBD1 (5 bases). V lost 0 bases, J lost 4 bases, and 10 bases lay in between. CDR1 SGDLS and CDR2 YYNGEE come from the germline V gene. The CDR3 consists of 14 residues. The CDR3 here is CASSVDGRATEAFF. The CDR3 coding sequence is TGTGCCAGCAGCGTAGATGGCAGGGCCACTGAAGCTTTCTTT.

In its sample, this clone was seen a few times. The CDR3 coding sequence is TGCGCCAGCAGCCATGGGGCGATAGACGAGCAGTACTTC. It translates to CASSHGAIDEQYF. This rearrangement joins TRBV4-1 to TRBJ2-7, with a tentative D call TRBD1 (5 bases). The ends were cut back, 3 bases at V and 5 bases at J, with 11 bases in the middle. The CDR3 length is 13 residues. Per the germline V gene, CDR1 is MGHRA and CDR2 is YSYEKL.

This rearrangement joins TRBV28 to TRBJ2-7; weak D call: TRBD1 (6 bases). Germline CDR1 and CDR2: MDHEN and SYDVKM. CDR3 length: 15 residues. The V gene lost 2 bases and the J gene lost 6 bases, with 17 bases spanning the gap. CDR3: CASSLQKGQRGEQYF. The CDR3 coding sequence is TGTGCCAGCAGTTTACAAAAAGGACAGCGAGGCGAGCAGTACTTC. Full variable domain (outside the CDR3, taken from reference TRBV28 and TRBJ2-7): DVKVTQSSRYLVKRTGEKVFLECVQDMDHENMFWYRQDPGLGLRLIYFSYDVKMKEKGDIPEGYSVSREKKERFSLILESASTNQTSMYLCASSLQKGQRGEQYFGPGTRLTVT.

The V and J genes are TRBV12-3 or TRBV12-4 and TRBJ2-7; a possible D gene is TRBD2 (6 bases). Trimming removed 6 bases from V and 3 bases from J, with 12 bases in between. The CDR3 is 13 residues long. CDR3 sequence: CASRRAGNYEQYF. CDR3 DNA sequence: TGTGCCAGCAGGCGAGCGGGTAACTACGAGCAGTACTTC.

A remark on this clone: The sample has other DNA sequences that encode this CDR3 too. The chain is built from TRBV2 and TRBJ2-7, with TRBD1 matching 7 bases. Germline V CDR1 and CDR2: SNHLY, FYNNEI. The CDR3 loop spans 12 amino acids. The ends lost 6 bases at V and 4 bases at J; junction bases unmatched: 3. For the CDR3, the DNA is TGTGCCAGCAGCGAGACAGGGTACGAGCAGTACTTC. Translation gives CASSETGYEQYF.

The CDR3 loop reads CASSLRSSLAGEETQYF. In DNA form, the CDR3 reads TGCGCCAGCAGCTTGAGATCGTCCCTTGCAGGGGAAGAGACCCAGTACTTC. V and J are TRBV5-1 and TRBJ2-5; possibly TRBD1 for D (6 bases). V gave up 1 base and J gave up 3 bases, with 19 bases separating them. The CDR3 sequence is 17 residues long. Germline V lookup: CDR1 SGHRS, CDR2 YFSETQ.

This clone occurred once. This rearrangement joins TRBV4-2 to TRBJ1-3; D unresolved. Germline V gives CDR1 LGHNA, CDR2 YNFKEQ. Trimming took off 1 base at V and 0 bases at J, with 10 bases between the two ends. The CDR3 sequence is 16 residues long. CDR3 in amino acids: CASSQVESLSGNTIYF. The CDR3, as DNA: TGTGCCAGCAGCCAAGTGGAGAGCCTCTCTGGAAACACCATATATTTT.

This rearrangement joins TRBV5-1 to TRBJ1-3; perhaps TRBD1 as D (6 bases). This CDR3 has 14 amino acids. Germline values: CDR1 SGHRS, CDR2 YFSETQ. V was cut by 2 bases and J by 2 bases, with 8 bases left in between. CDR3 coding DNA: TGCGCCAGCAGCTTACAGGGAACTGGAAACACCATATATTTT. It encodes CASSLQGTGNTIYF.

This chain joins TRBV6-6 and TRBJ1-1, with no clear D. There are 16 residues in the CDR3. Germline lookup yields CDR1 MNHNY and CDR2 SVGAGI (reference sequence). V was trimmed by 2 bases and J by 1 base, leaving 14 bases between them. The DNA for the CDR3 is TGTGCCAGCAGTTACCCTGAAATGACACCGAACACTGAAGCTTTCTTT. Protein product: CASSYPEMTPNTEAFF.

The V gene is TRBV28, the J gene TRBJ1-5; 9 nucleotides line up with TRBD1. Germline trimming cut 6 bases from V and 0 bases from J; bases unmatched to any gene: 9. The CDR3 consists of 17 residues. CDR1 and CDR2 from the germline V gene are MDHEN and SYDVKM. The chain's CDR3 is CASSSPDRGSSNQPQHF. CDR3 coding DNA: TGTGCCAGCAGCTCCCCGGACAGGGGTTCTAGCAATCAGCCCCAGCATTTT. Together with reference TRBV28 and TRBJ1-5, the CDR3 gives the full variable domain: DVKVTQSSRYLVKRTGEKVFLECVQDMDHENMFWYRQDPGLGLRLIYFSYDVKMKEKGDIPEGYSVSREKKERFSLILESASTNQTSMYLCASSSPDRGSSNQPQHFGDGTRLSIL.

The rearrangement uses TRBV4-3 and TRBJ1-1, with no clear D. This CDR3 has 13 residues. Deletions cut 0 bases from V and 3 bases from J, with 5 bases between. CDR1 is LGHNA and CDR2 is YSLEER in the germline V gene. CDR3 bases: TGCGCCAGCAGCCAAGAGAGTTACACTGAAGCTTTCTTT. It codes for CASSQESYTEAFF.

The CDR3 bases are TGTGCCAGCAGCTTCCAGAATTCACCCCTCCACTTT. Its translation is CASSFQNSPLHF. The chain has TRBV11-2 and TRBJ1-6, with D unclear. This CDR3 has 12 residues. Trimming cost V 3 bases and J 7 bases, with 4 bases left between them. Germline V gene data show CDR1 as SGHAT and CDR2 as FQNNGV.

The chain couples TRBV6-4 to TRBJ1-2, with unresolved D. Germline loops: CDR1 MRHNA, CDR2 SNTAGT. V lost 3 bases to trimming and J lost 4 bases, with 9 bases between them. The CDR3 runs 13 residues. The CDR3 sequence is CASSDIGSYGYTF. CDR3 bases: TGTGCCAGCAGTGATATTGGGAGCTATGGCTACACCTTC.

The chain uses TRBV12-5 and TRBJ2-1; 8 nucleotides match TRBD2. Germline CDR1 LGHNT, CDR2 FRNRAP. The trim removed 4 bases at V and 8 bases at J, leaving 7 bases unmatched. This CDR3 is built from 14 residues. The CDR3, as DNA: TGTGCTAGTGGTTCCGGGACTAGTCTATATGAGCAGTTCTTC. Its translation is CASGSGTSLYEQFF.

The V and J genes are TRBV6-6 and TRBJ1-1; D gene ambiguous. The germline V gene has CDR1 MNHNY and CDR2 SVGAGI (reference sequence). V lost 3 bases and J lost 3, with 5 bases in between. The CDR3 is made up of 12 amino acids. For the CDR3, the DNA is TGTGCCAGCAGTTATACGGACACTGAAGCTTTCTTT. It codes for CASSYTDTEAFF.

V is TRBV29-1 and J is TRBJ2-1; TRBD2 matches at 9 bases. V dropped 6 bases and J dropped 4; count of bases not matched to a gene: 13. Germline CDR1 SQVTM, CDR2 ANQGSEA. This CDR3 comprises 16 residues. The CDR3 here is CSVEGTSPKGYNEQFF. The CDR3 region has the DNA TGCAGCGTGGAGGGGACTAGCCCTAAGGGATACAATGAGCAGTTCTTC.

The rearrangement joins TRBV11-2 to TRBJ2-1, with 8 bases that match TRBD2. This CDR3 contains 15 residues. Germline values: CDR1 SGHAT, CDR2 FQNNGV. Unmatched junction bases numbered 5, after V lost 3 bases and J lost 4 bases. In DNA form, the CDR3 reads TGTGCCAGCAGCTTCACTAGCGGAGTATACAATGAGCAGTTCTTC. It yields the protein CASSFTSGVYNEQFF.

The chain has TRBV27 and TRBJ2-2, with TRBD2 matching 9 bases. The CDR3 runs 16 residues. Losses at the gene ends were 5 bases for V and 1 base for J; bases not matched to a gene: 5. Germline V gene data show CDR1 as MNHEY and CDR2 as SMNVEV (reference sequence). The CDR3 region is CASSPQTSGNTGELFF. As DNA, the CDR3 is TGTGCCAGCAGTCCCCAGACTAGCGGGAACACCGGGGAGCTGTTTTTT.

This chain links TRBV6-5 with TRBJ2-2, with 7 bases that match TRBD2. With 7 bases clipped from V and 4 bases from J, the junction kept 9 bases outside the gene matches. This CDR3 is built from 15 residues. Germline V gene sequence: CDR1 MNHEY, CDR2 SVGAGI. This CDR3 is CASTSLAALTGELFF. The CDR3 coding sequence is TGTGCCAGCACCTCCCTAGCGGCCCTCACCGGGGAGCTGTTTTTT.

J is TRBJ2-7 and V is TRBV18; 11 nucleotides match TRBD2. The germline V gene has CDR1 KGHSH and CDR2 LQKENI. The CDR3 extends over 13 amino acids. Trimming at V came to 5 bases and at J to 10 bases, leaving 7 bases not matched to a gene. CDR3 coding DNA: TGTGCCAGCTCATCTGGGACTAGCGGCAGTCAGTACTTC. The encoded protein is CASSSGTSGSQYF.

The chain combines TRBV7-6 with TRBJ2-7, with 10 bases fitting TRBD2. The CDR3 sequence is 16 residues long. After removal of 3 bases from V and 3 bases from J, the junction contained 8 bases not matched to a gene. Germline V gene lookup returns CDR1 SGHVS and CDR2 FNYEAQ. CDR3 sequence reads: CASSLRFSSGGYEQYF. DNA of the CDR3: TGTGCCAGCAGCTTGCGGTTTTCTAGCGGGGGCTACGAGCAGTACTTC.

This chain links TRBV19 with TRBJ1-6; D is possibly TRBD1 (5 bases). The CDR3 length is 14 residues. V was shortened by 6 bases and J by 5 bases, with 11 bases between the two germline ends. CDR1 and CDR2 from the germline V gene are LNHDA and SQIVND (reference sequence). The DNA of the CDR3 is TGTGCCAGTAGGATATGGGGGGATAATTCACCCCTCCACTTT. It yields the protein CASRIWGDNSPLHF.

The chain employs TRBV27 and TRBJ2-1; 8 nucleotides line up with TRBD1. The CDR3 has 16 residues. Unmatched junction bases numbered 13, after V lost 6 bases and J lost 6 bases. The germline gives CDR1 MNHEY, CDR2 SMNVEV (reference sequence). This chain's CDR3 is CASSETDRGRPNEQFF. In DNA, the CDR3 is TGTGCCAGCAGCGAAACCGACAGGGGTAGGCCCAATGAGCAGTTCTTC.

The genes are TRBV5-5 and TRBJ1-5, with TRBD1 as a possible D gene (6 bases). Germline assignment: CDR1 SGHKS and CDR2 YYEKEE (reference sequence). Between the trimmed V and J ends, which lost 0 bases and 5 bases, there was a span of 9 bases. This CDR3 has 14 residues. In DNA, the CDR3 is TGTGCCAGCAGCTTGGCCCCAGGGGATCAGCCCCAGCATTTT. As protein: CASSLAPGDQPQHF.

This sequence joins TRBV13 and TRBJ2-1, with TRBD2 identical over 9 bases. This CDR3 is 13 amino acids long. Trimming removed 6 bases from V and 9 bases from J; junction bases left unmatched: 6. Germline V lookup: CDR1 PRHDT, CDR2 FYEKMQ (reference sequence). CDR3 region: CASRVAGDGEQFF. The CDR3 nucleotides are TGTGCCAGCAGAGTAGCGGGAGATGGTGAGCAGTTCTTC. Supplemented by reference TRBV13 and TRBJ2-1, the full variable domain reads AAGVIQSPRHLIKEKRETATLKCYPIPRHDTVYWYQQGPGQDPQFLISFYEKMQSDKGSIPDRFSAQQFSDYHSELNMSSLELGDSALYFCASRVAGDGEQFFGPGTRLTVL.

Only one count was recorded for this clone. V and J are TRBV5-1 and TRBJ2-1; 12 bases match TRBD2. Germline V lookup: CDR1 SGHRS, CDR2 YFSETQ. The V and J ends lost 5 bases and 9 bases, in that order; junction bases with no gene match: 6. This CDR3 is 14 amino acids long. The DNA of the CDR3 is TGCGCCAGCAGTCGGACTAGCGGGATCGGTGAGCAGTTCTTC. Protein sequence: CASSRTSGIGEQFF.

V is TRBV19 and J is TRBJ2-7, with D possibly TRBD2 on 6 matching bases. The CDR3 has 13 amino acids. The V end lost 3 bases, the J end lost 1 base, and 7 bases lay between the germline ends. Germline-derived CDR1 and CDR2 are LNHDA and SQIVND (reference sequence). The CDR3: CASSMGTSYEQYF. CDR3 coding DNA: TGTGCCAGTAGTATGGGGACTTCCTACGAGCAGTACTTC. Combining the CDR3 with reference TRBV19 and TRBJ2-7 gives the whole variable domain DGGITQSPKYLFRKEGQNVTLSCEQNLNHDAMYWYRQDPGQGLRLIYYSQIVNDFQKGDIAEGYSVSREKKESFPLTVTSAQKNPTAFYLCASSMGTSYEQYFGPGTRLTVT.

This sequence joins TRBV4-1 and TRBJ1-6; D gene unclear. Trimming pared 7 bases from V and 6 bases from J, leaving 16 bases between. The CDR3 is made up of 15 amino acids. Germline lookup yields CDR1 MGHRA and CDR2 YSYEKL. The CDR3 reads CASNRLVSGNSPLHF. The CDR3 DNA follows: TGCGCCAGCAATAGATTGGTCTCTGGTAATTCACCCCTCCACTTT.

V gene TRBV11-2 combines with J gene TRBJ1-2; TRBD1 is a possible D gene (5 bases). Germline V gene lookup returns CDR1 SGHAT and CDR2 FQNNGV. This CDR3 is built from 13 residues. Trimming cost V 3 bases and J 6 bases, with 11 bases left between them. CDR3 nucleotide sequence: TGTGCCAGCAGCTTGGGGCAGGGCAATGGCTACACCTTC. Its translation: CASSLGQGNGYTF.